The sequence of this T cell receptor (beta chain) was determined in a study of blood T cell repertoires in COVID-19. As for the study in general: Spain, Italy and the United States supplied samples that represented acute and convalescent COVID-19. T cells, B-cell-depleted T cells, or PBMCs provided the cDNA or gDNA that served as material.

Sequencing was performed with immunoSEQ multiplex PCR; in TCRdb, only in-frame clones are kept and a portion is missing. The sample has some 69,000 clones, approximately 79% seen once. The CDR3 consists of 18 residues. The ends lost 5 bases at V and 2 bases at J; junction bases unmatched: 9. CDR1 SGHRS and CDR2 YFSETQ come from the germline V gene. This clone was picked up one time. Sequences were obtained from peripheral blood. This sequence joins TRBV5-1 and TRBJ2-1, with 14 bases matching TRBD2. The sequence was collected from a man between 60 and 75 years old with acute or convalescent COVID-19. CDR3 DNA: TGCGCCAGCAGGTTGACTAGCGGGGGGGCCCTGACCTACAATGAGCAGTTCTTC. Amino acids: CASRLTSGGALTYNEQFF.